The text below deals with one TCR beta chain. The target of this receptor is not known. Per-nucleotide qualities are absent, and no much larger clonotype sits a single base away. Trimming costs V 0 bases and J 6 bases, and their ends lie 15 bases apart. The CDR3 numbers 15 residues from cysteine through phenylalanine. Left in the record is the CDR3 DNA by itself, 45 bases read in frame from the first base. The germline V gene (reference sequence) gives CDR1 as SGHKS and CDR2 as YYEKEE. Sequencing took place on an Illumina NovaSeq 6000. cDNA libraries for TCRalpha and TCRbeta were prepared by 5'RACE using constant-segment primers, with sample barcodes and unique molecular identifiers added. Trizol reagent was used to extract RNA from every sample. The libraries were amplified in two PCR steps, and the second step added a second sample barcode and Illumina TruSeq adapters. The libraries were sequenced on an Illumina NovaSeq using 2 x 150 bp paired-end reads. Per the original workflow: The reads were demultiplexed and collapsed into UMI-guided consensus sequences using migec v1.2.7. Using mixcr v2.1.11, the UMI consensuses were aligned to TRA and TRB V and J templates and assembled into clonotypes. A clonotype was counted as expanded or contracted only if both edgeR and NoisET called the change significant, with noise models trained on biological replicates. For edgeR calls, a false discovery rate-adjusted p below 0.01 and a log2 fold-change threshold of 1 were applied. PCA with hierarchical clustering of max-normalized trajectories of the 1000 most abundant clonotypes was used as exploratory dynamics analysis. The CD4 or CD8 phenotype of responding clones was assigned using the separately sequenced CD4+ and CD8+ repertoires. TCRdb reworked the public reads: Q25 trimming with fastp, MiXCR clone assembly, productive beta chains retained. Entries are consolidated by CDR3 protein sequence, retaining the most common genes and DNA. These V and J calls rely on TCRdb rather than the paper's analysis. A total of roughly 190,000 distinct CDR3 sequences appear in this sample, around 25% of them only once. Clones ranked in the top ten supply over 9.5% of the sample.

The data are from a study of T-cell memory formation after mild COVID-19 (dated by TCRdb to the early 2020s). Study-wide context: Most TCR sequence clusters were specific to one of the two donors. The cohort was made up of two young adult volunteers, one female and one male, who were previously healthy. In a couple of donors, T-cell clones that expanded and contracted after mild COVID-19 were tracked by sequencing TCRalpha and TCRbeta repertoires over time. What the work shows at the level of the full study, not this receptor alone: Contracting CD4+ clones were found mainly in CM and EM memory subsets, while CD8+ clones were enriched in EMRA. The study covered only two mild cases, and larger cohorts including severe cases with pre-infection samples were considered necessary. Clones contracting from day 15 to 85 had balanced CD4/CD8 phenotypes, while a second wave expanding from day 15 to 37 was biased towards CD4+. Some responding clones were detected in pre-infection memory, which suggested that pre-existing cross-reactive memory T cells had joined the SARS-CoV-2 response. Whether the second-wave clones peaking on day 37 were SARS-CoV-2 specific was not confirmed.

Ficoll-Paque density gradient centrifugation was used to isolate PBMCs. Here the chain combines TRBV5-5 and TRBJ1-1; possibly the D gene is TRBD1, per 6 matching bases. The sequence was obtained from an adult woman who had mild COVID-19 (a few samples of this study predate the infection). The sample titles of this study are shuffled in the database, so cell type and time point are left out; the donor was told from shared clones. Material: PBMCs or a T cell subset sorted from them (not recorded which). The CDR3 in this case is CASSLGDIVGAEAFF. At the DNA level, the sequence is TGTGCCAGCAGCTTGGGGGACATCGTGGGAGCTGAAGCTTTCTTT. The full variable domain, completed from the reference TRBV5-5 and TRBJ1-1 proteins outside the CDR3, reads DAGVTQSPTHLIKTRGQQVTLRCSPISGHKSVSWYQQVLGQGPQFIFQYYEKEERGRGNFPDRFSARQFPNYSSELNVNALLLGDSALYLCASSLGDIVGAEAFFGQGTRLTVV.